A selection of T cell receptor beta chains follows, all from one sample in a study of STAT5B mutations in CD4+ large granular lymphocyte leukemia. Data came from immunoSEQ multiplex PCR; TCRdb stores just in-frame clones and leaves some out. This sample has around 33,000 clones, with more than 80% found just once. Sample: CD4+ T cells from blood buffy coats. These receptors were obtained from a human donor in good health. The CDR3 runs from the conserved cysteine through the conserved F or W. Each record gives: D gene, J gene, clone size, V gene, CDR3 DNA, CDR3 protein. The D gene is left open where the match is weak. Expanded clones are given a class, and other clones once, few, many or no size at all.

d_gene: TRBD1; j_gene: TRBJ1-4; abundance: .; v_gene: TRBV30; CDR3nt: TGTGCCTGGAGTATGGGACAGGGGGATGAAAAACTGTTTTTT; CDR3aa: CAWSMGQGDEKLFF
d_gene: TRBD2; j_gene: TRBJ2-2; abundance: .; v_gene: TRBV7-2; CDR3nt: TGTGCCAGCAGACTGAGCGGGAGGGCTAAAACCGGGGAGCTGTTTTTT; CDR3aa: CASRLSGRAKTGELFF
d_gene: TRBD2; j_gene: TRBJ2-7; abundance: .; v_gene: TRBV15; CDR3nt: TGTGCCACCAGCAGAGATCGTCGAGCGGGAGGTATTAGCTCCTACGAGCAGTACTTC; CDR3aa: CATSRDRRAGGISSYEQYF
d_gene: .; j_gene: TRBJ1-2; abundance: .; v_gene: TRBV11-2; CDR3nt: TGTGCCAGCAGCTTTACGGACTATGGCTACACCTTC; CDR3aa: CASSFTDYGYTF
d_gene: .; j_gene: TRBJ1-4; abundance: .; v_gene: TRBV7-9; CDR3nt: TGTGCCAGCAGTCAGAGGGGGGACACAAGGGTTGATAATGAAAAACTGTTTTTT; CDR3aa: CASSQRGDTRVDNEKLFF
d_gene: TRBD1; j_gene: TRBJ2-2; abundance: .; v_gene: TRBV25-1; CDR3nt: TGTGCCAGCAGCCCTGGGGGACAGGGAATCACCGGGGAGCTGTTTTTT; CDR3aa: CASSPGGQGITGELFF
d_gene: .; j_gene: TRBJ2-3; abundance: .; v_gene: TRBV21-1; CDR3nt: TGTGCCAGCAGCCCTCGAAGCGGCGGAAGGGATACGCAGTATTTT; CDR3aa: CASSPRSGGRDTQYF
d_gene: .; j_gene: TRBJ2-5; abundance: .; v_gene: TRBV5-5; CDR3nt: TGTGCCAGCAGCTTGGGGGCGGTCCAAGAGACCCAGTACTTC; CDR3aa: CASSLGAVQETQYF
d_gene: TRBD2; j_gene: TRBJ2-3; abundance: .; v_gene: TRBV4-1; CDR3nt: TGCGCCAGCAGCCAAGAGTTTAGCGGGAGACCCTTCTTT; CDR3aa: CASSQEFSGRPFF
d_gene: TRBD2; j_gene: TRBJ2-1; abundance: .; v_gene: TRBV7-9; CDR3nt: TGTGCCAGCAGCAAAATTAGCGGGAGAGGGTGGTATGAGCAGTTCTTC; CDR3aa: CASSKISGRGWYEQFF
d_gene: .; j_gene: TRBJ1-1; abundance: .; v_gene: TRBV28; CDR3nt: TGTGCCAGCAGTTTACGGGGCAGGGAAGCTTTCTTT; CDR3aa: CASSLRGREAFF
d_gene: TRBD2; j_gene: TRBJ2-7; abundance: .; v_gene: TRBV28; CDR3nt: TGTGCCAGCAGTCTAGCGGGAGCGCTACTAGCCTACGAGCAGTACTTC; CDR3aa: CASSLAGALLAYEQYF
d_gene: TRBD1; j_gene: TRBJ2-1; abundance: .; v_gene: TRBV27; CDR3nt: TGTGCCAGCAGCACAGACAGGGGGTACAATGAGCAGTTCTTC; CDR3aa: CASSTDRGYNEQFF
d_gene: .; j_gene: TRBJ1-2; abundance: few; v_gene: TRBV7-9; CDR3nt: TGTGCCAGCAGGCAGGGTGGCGATGGCTACACCTTC; CDR3aa: CASRQGGDGYTF
d_gene: .; j_gene: TRBJ1-6; abundance: .; v_gene: TRBV7-2; CDR3nt: TGTGCCAGCAGCGACCGGACGGCGTATAATTCACCCCTCCACTTT; CDR3aa: CASSDRTAYNSPLHF
d_gene: TRBD2; j_gene: TRBJ2-1; abundance: .; v_gene: TRBV7-9; CDR3nt: TGTGCCAGCAGCTTAGGAGGCCTAGCGGGATTCAGCTCCTACAATGAGCAGTTCTTC; CDR3aa: CASSLGGLAGFSSYNEQFF
d_gene: TRBD1; j_gene: TRBJ2-1; abundance: .; v_gene: TRBV28; CDR3nt: TGTGCCAGCAGCTCCGGGACAGTCAATGAGCAGTTCTTC; CDR3aa: CASSSGTVNEQFF
d_gene: .; j_gene: TRBJ1-1; abundance: few; v_gene: TRBV6-5; CDR3nt: TGTGCCAGCAGTTCCAGCATGAACACTGAAGCTTTCTTT; CDR3aa: CASSSSMNTEAFF
d_gene: .; j_gene: TRBJ1-1; abundance: .; v_gene: TRBV18; CDR3nt: TGTGCCAGCTCTTCCAGAATGAACACTGAAGCTTTCTTT; CDR3aa: CASSSRMNTEAFF
d_gene: TRBD2; j_gene: TRBJ2-3; abundance: .; v_gene: TRBV7-9; CDR3nt: TGTGCCAGCAGCTCGTTTTGGGGCGGGAGATCCACAGATACGCAGTATTTT; CDR3aa: CASSSFWGGRSTDTQYF
d_gene: .; j_gene: TRBJ2-6; abundance: once; v_gene: TRBV10-3; CDR3nt: TGTGCCATCAGGCAGGGTTCTGGGGCCAACGTCCTGACTTTC; CDR3aa: CAIRQGSGANVLTF
d_gene: .; j_gene: TRBJ1-4; abundance: .; v_gene: TRBV4-1; CDR3nt: TGCGCTAGCAGCCAAGGTTACGGGGGAGCAACTAATGAAAAACTGTTTTTT; CDR3aa: CASSQGYGGATNEKLFF
d_gene: .; j_gene: TRBJ2-1; abundance: .; v_gene: TRBV7-2; CDR3nt: TGTGCCAGCAGCCTAGCAGTTGTGAATGAGCAGTTCTTC; CDR3aa: CASSLAVVNEQFF
d_gene: TRBD1; j_gene: TRBJ1-1; abundance: .; v_gene: TRBV10-3; CDR3nt: TGTGCCATCAGCCCACAACAGGGGAAAGGCACTGAAGCTTTCTTT; CDR3aa: CAISPQQGKGTEAFF
d_gene: .; j_gene: TRBJ2-1; abundance: .; v_gene: TRBV7-9; CDR3nt: TGTGCCAGCAGCCATCTCGACTGGCGCAATGAGCAGTTCTTC; CDR3aa: CASSHLDWRNEQFF
d_gene: TRBD1; j_gene: TRBJ2-7; abundance: .; v_gene: TRBV6-1; CDR3nt: TGTGCCAGCAGGCTAAATGGGGACAGCTACGAGCAGTACTTC; CDR3aa: CASRLNGDSYEQYF
d_gene: .; j_gene: TRBJ1-4; abundance: .; v_gene: TRBV28; CDR3nt: TGTGCCAGCAGCACGGGGGGCGAGGAAAAACTGTTTTTT; CDR3aa: CASSTGGEEKLFF
d_gene: .; j_gene: TRBJ2-1; abundance: once; v_gene: TRBV5-4; CDR3nt: TGTGCCAGCAGCCTGGACTATACCAACTACAATGAGCAGTTCTTC; CDR3aa: CASSLDYTNYNEQFF
d_gene: .; j_gene: TRBJ2-2; abundance: few; v_gene: TRBV5-4; CDR3nt: TGTGCCAGCAGCTTGTGGGCCGGGGCGAACACCGGGGAGCTGTTTTTT; CDR3aa: CASSLWAGANTGELFF
d_gene: .; j_gene: TRBJ1-1; abundance: .; v_gene: TRBV29-1; CDR3nt: TGCAGCGTTGAGGCCAATCAAGGGGCTGAAGCTTTCTTT; CDR3aa: CSVEANQGAEAFF
d_gene: .; j_gene: TRBJ2-2; abundance: .; v_gene: TRBV18; CDR3nt: TGTGCCAGCTCACCACTACAGGAAATCGGGGAGCTGTTTTTT; CDR3aa: CASSPLQEIGELFF